One sample yielded the 30 T cell receptor beta chains listed below, sequenced in a study of shared clonotypes between healthy human individuals. Measured with immunoSEQ multiplex PCR; TCRdb has only the in-frame clones, and not every one. The sample records some 680,000 clones, approximately 73% being singletons. The specimen sequenced was memory CD4+ T cells sorted from blood. Indicated subset: CD45RA-negative fraction. Receptors originate from a young woman in good health.

This clone was seen once. J is TRBJ2-5 and V is TRBV2, with 9 positions matching TRBD1. The CDR3 length is 14 residues. The J segment lost 5 bases and the V segment lost 5 bases, leaving 6 bases of the junction unmatched. Germline V gene data show CDR1 as SNHLY and CDR2 as FYNNEI. This CDR3 reads CASSRQGGRETQYF. CDR3 nucleotide sequence: TGTGCCAGCAGTCGACAGGGGGGGAGGGAGACCCAGTACTTC.

The sample holds a few counts of this clone. V usage is TRBV6-6 and J usage is TRBJ1-1, with D perhaps matching TRBD1 (6 bases). Trimming took off 6 bases at V and 2 bases at J, with 10 bases between the two ends. The CDR3 has 13 amino acids. From germline, CDR1 is MNHNY and CDR2 SVGAGI (reference sequence). CDR3 amino acids: CASRRTDNTEAFF. For the CDR3, the DNA is TGTGCCAGCAGGCGGACAGACAACACTGAAGCTTTCTTT.

In DNA form, the CDR3 reads TGTGCCAGCAGTTACAGGGCGAGTTATGGCTACACCTTC. Translation: CASSYRASYGYTF. The rearrangement links TRBV6-5 to TRBJ1-2, with no clear D. The CDR3 length is 13 residues. V lost 2 bases to trimming and J lost 5 bases, with 9 bases between them. Per the germline V gene, CDR1 is MNHEY and CDR2 is SVGAGI.

Only one count was recorded for this clone. This may stem from a read error, because a much larger clone lies one nucleotide away. This CDR3 is also generated by other DNA sequences in the sample. The genes are TRBV6-5 and TRBJ2-1; D is unclear. The CDR3 consists of 15 residues. Deletions cut 0 bases from V and 1 base from J, with 7 bases between. Germline V gene data show CDR1 as MNHEY and CDR2 as SVGAGI. DNA of the CDR3: TGTGCCAGCAGTTACTCGCCGGAATCCTACAATGAGCAGTTCTTC. It is translated as CASSYSPESYNEQFF.

The chain couples TRBV19 to TRBJ2-7; 8 bases match TRBD1. CDR3 length: 15 amino acids. Germline CDR1 reads LNHDA; CDR2 reads SQIVND (reference sequence). With V trimmed by 7 bases and J by 2 bases, 10 bases remained unmatched. CDR3 in amino acids: CASKLSGTGAYEQYF. DNA of the CDR3: TGTGCCAGTAAATTATCCGGGACAGGCGCCTACGAGCAGTACTTC.

The chain links TRBV30 to TRBJ2-2, with D perhaps matching TRBD1 or TRBD2 (5 bases each). CDR1 and CDR2 (germline): GTSNPN, SVGIG (reference sequence). The CDR3 covers 14 residues. V lost 0 bases to trimming and J lost 8 bases, with 13 bases between them. The CDR3: CAWSVAGAGGELFF. The CDR3 bases are TGTGCCTGGAGTGTAGCCGGGGCAGGGGGGGAGCTGTTTTTT.

This rearrangement joins TRBV7-6 to TRBJ1-1; 10 nucleotides line up with TRBD1. Germline V gene sequence: CDR1 SGHVS, CDR2 FNYEAQ. Unmatched junction bases numbered 5, after V lost 5 bases and J lost 5 bases. This CDR3 has 14 residues. The CDR3 loop is CASSSDRGRTEAFF. The CDR3 bases are TGTGCCAGCAGCAGCGACAGGGGGCGGACTGAAGCTTTCTTT.

This chain connects TRBV7-2 to TRBJ2-3; 11 nucleotides align to TRBD2. This CDR3 contains 15 residues. Germline CDR1 reads SGHTA; CDR2 reads FQGNSA. The trim removed 5 bases at V and 2 bases at J, leaving 3 bases unmatched. CDR3 protein: CASSRTSGFTDTQYF. CDR3 sequence (DNA): TGTGCCAGCAGCCGGACTAGCGGGTTCACAGATACGCAGTATTTT.

As for this clone: Other DNA sequences in the same sample also yield this CDR3. The rearrangement links TRBV29-1 to TRBJ2-5; the match to TRBD1 covers 7 bases. Per germline, CDR1 SQVTM and CDR2 ANQGSEA. After removal of 3 bases from V and 4 bases from J, the junction contained 5 bases not matched to a gene. The CDR3 is made up of 13 amino acids. The CDR3 loop is CSVDTGAGETQYF. The DNA for the CDR3 is TGCAGCGTTGATACAGGGGCCGGAGAGACCCAGTACTTC.

The sample holds one count of this clone. The gene calls are TRBV9 and TRBJ2-1, with D possibly TRBD2 on 5 matching bases. There are 17 residues in the CDR3. With 0 bases removed from V and 2 bases from J, the gap between germline ends came to 15 bases. Germline lookup yields CDR1 SGDLS and CDR2 YYNGEE. DNA of the CDR3: TGTGCCAGCAGCGTAGGAACAACTCAGAGGGCCTACAATGAGCAGTTCTTC. It encodes CASSVGTTQRAYNEQFF.

The chain employs TRBV9 and TRBJ1-4; 9 nucleotides line up with TRBD1. This CDR3 is built from 16 residues. Trimming took 0 bases from V and 7 from J; bases not matched to a gene: 7. Germline assignment: CDR1 SGDLS and CDR2 YYNGEE. This CDR3 is CASSVGAGTGTEKLFF. The CDR3 nucleotides are TGTGCCAGCAGCGTAGGTGCCGGGACAGGGACTGAAAAACTGTTTTTT.

V and J are TRBV19 and TRBJ2-1; TRBD2 aligns across 11 bases. The junction had 4 bases not matched to a gene; V was cut back by 5 bases and J by 4 bases. Germline assignment: CDR1 LNHDA and CDR2 SQIVND (reference sequence). CDR3 length: 15 residues. In DNA, the CDR3 is TGTGCCAGTAGTGTACTAGCGGGAGCGTACAATGAGCAGTTCTTC. The encoded protein is CASSVLAGAYNEQFF.

This rearrangement joins TRBV28 to TRBJ1-1; D might be TRBD1 (6 bases). V was trimmed by 6 bases and J by 1 base, leaving 15 bases between them. In germline, CDR1 is MDHEN, CDR2 SYDVKM. The CDR3 extends over 15 amino acids. The CDR3 nucleotides read TGTGCCAGCAGCATACAGGGCCGCAAGAACACTGAAGCTTTCTTT. As protein: CASSIQGRKNTEAFF.

This clone was counted once. The gene calls are TRBV5-1 and TRBJ1-1; TRBD1 agrees at 7 bases. The junction had 6 bases not matched to a gene; V was cut back by 4 bases and J by 3 bases. The CDR3 loop spans 14 amino acids. Germline V CDR1 and CDR2: SGHRS, YFSETQ. The CDR3 spells CASSVGQTYTEAFF. In DNA, the CDR3 is TGCGCCAGCAGCGTGGGACAGACGTACACTGAAGCTTTCTTT.

The table lists this clone with a few counts. The chain combines TRBV10-3 with TRBJ2-7, with D maybe TRBD1 (6 bases). The germline V gene encodes CDR1 ENHRY and CDR2 SYGVKD. This CDR3 spans 14 amino acids. V was cut by 6 bases and J by 3 bases, with 15 bases left in between. This chain's CDR3 is CAIREQGGDYEQYF. The DNA of the CDR3 is TGTGCCATCAGGGAACAGGGTGGGGACTACGAGCAGTACTTC.

The chain combines TRBV7-8 with TRBJ2-2, with D possibly matching TRBD1 (5 bases). The germline V gene has CDR1 SGHVS and CDR2 FQNEAQ. The CDR3 has 15 amino acids. The V gene lost 2 bases and the J gene lost 7 bases, with 14 bases spanning the gap. The DNA for the CDR3 is TGTGCCAGCAGCTTACCTTCAGGGATTAGCGGGGAGCTGTTTTTT. This codes for CASSLPSGISGELFF.

The V and J genes are TRBV18 and TRBJ1-1, with D perhaps TRBD1 (5 bases). Trimming stripped 4 bases from V and 5 bases from J, with 20 bases between. The CDR3 sequence is 16 residues long. Germline loops: CDR1 KGHSH, CDR2 LQKENI. The CDR3 loop is CASSRRVKTEGTEAFF. CDR3 DNA: TGTGCCAGCTCACGTCGAGTCAAGACTGAGGGGACTGAAGCTTTCTTT.

This clone was seen once. The chain combines TRBV2 with TRBJ2-7; 9 positions match TRBD2. Unmatched junction bases numbered 0, after V lost 6 bases and J lost 3 bases. This CDR3 is built from 12 residues. Germline V gene sequence: CDR1 SNHLY, CDR2 FYNNEI. The CDR3 region has the DNA TGTGCCAGCAGGACTAGCGGCTACGAGCAGTACTTC. It specifies CASRTSGYEQYF.

This chain links TRBV30 with TRBJ2-5; D may correspond to TRBD1 or TRBD2 (6 bases each). Germline assignment: CDR1 GTSNPN and CDR2 SVGIG (reference sequence). CDR3 length equals 12 residues. Between the trimmed V and J ends, which lost 2 bases and 6 bases, there was a span of 10 bases. CDR3 nucleotides: TGTGCCTGGAGTAGGGGGGAGCAGACCCAGTACTTC. Residues: CAWSRGEQTQYF. Full variable domain (remainder filled in from reference TRBV30 and TRBJ2-5): SQTIHQWPATLVQPVGSPLSLECTVEGTSNPNLYWYRQAAGRGLQLLFYSVGIGQISSEVPQNLSASRPQDRQFILSSKKLLLSDSGFYLCAWSRGEQTQYFGPGTRLLVL.

This rearrangement joins TRBV18 to TRBJ2-3, with unresolved D. Germline V gene data show CDR1 as KGHSH and CDR2 as LQKENI. This CDR3 region has 16 residues. Trimming shortened V by 0 bases and J by 3 bases, and 13 bases separated the two germline ends. CDR3 DNA: TGTGCCAGCTCACCACCGGCGCAGTATAGTACAGATACGCAGTATTTT. As protein: CASSPPAQYSTDTQYF.

The table lists this clone with a few counts. This chain connects TRBV28 to TRBJ1-2; D remains ambiguous. V was pared by 10 bases and J by 8 bases, with 17 bases between. Germline V lookup: CDR1 MDHEN, CDR2 SYDVKM. This CDR3 has 12 residues. This chain's CDR3 is CATPLGERGYTF. The DNA of the CDR3 is TGTGCCACCCCCCTCGGAGAAAGGGGCTACACCTTC.

V and J are TRBV19 and TRBJ1-5, with 7 bases lining up with TRBD1. The V gene end was trimmed by 5 bases and the J gene end by 4 bases; junction bases not matched to a gene: 11. The CDR3 has 16 amino acids. Germline V gives CDR1 LNHDA, CDR2 SQIVND (reference sequence). The CDR3 coding sequence is TGTGCCAGTAGTGCCGACACAGGGGCTGGAAATCAGCCCCAGCATTTT. Translated: CASSADTGAGNQPQHF.

The rearrangement links TRBV7-9 to TRBJ2-7, with no clear D. The germline CDR1 and CDR2 sequences are SEHNR and FQNEAQ (reference sequence). The V end lost 4 bases, the J end lost 4 bases, and 11 bases lay between the germline ends. The CDR3 runs to 13 residues. CDR3 nucleotides: TGTGCCAGCAGCTCCATCCCCTCTTACGAGCAGTACTTC. This gives the protein CASSSIPSYEQYF. Using reference TRBV7-9 and TRBJ2-7 for the parts outside the CDR3, the full variable domain is DTGVSQNPRHKITKRGQNVTFRCDPISEHNRLYWYRQTLGQGPEFLTYFQNEAQLEKSRLLSDRFSAERPKGSFSTLEIQRTEQGDSAMYLCASSSIPSYEQYFGPGTRLTVT.

V and J are TRBV27 and TRBJ2-3, with a possible D match to TRBD2 (5 bases). Germline V gene lookup returns CDR1 MNHEY and CDR2 SMNVEV (reference sequence). The V and J ends lost 5 bases and 0 bases respectively, with 15 bases between them. The CDR3 spans 16 residues. CDR3 loop: CASSQWAGGSTDTQYF. In nucleotides, the CDR3 is TGTGCCAGCAGTCAGTGGGCGGGCGGAAGCACAGATACGCAGTATTTT.

This clone came up a few times. The chain employs TRBV18 and TRBJ2-2; TRBD1 matches 8 bases. The CDR3 has 15 residues. From germline, CDR1 is KGHSH and CDR2 LQKENI. V lost 3 bases, J lost 3 bases, and 3 bases stayed unmatched. CDR3 nucleotides: TGTGCCAGCTCACCCGGACAGGGAGACACCGGGGAGCTGTTTTTT. This codes for CASSPGQGDTGELFF. The full variable domain, in which reference TRBV18 and TRBJ2-2 provide the parts outside the CDR3, is NAGVMQNPRHLVRRRGQEARLRCSPMKGHSHVYWYRQLPEEGLKFMVYLQKENIIDESGMPKERFSAEFPKEGPSILRIQQVVRGDSAAYFCASSPGQGDTGELFFGEGSRLTVL.

The rearrangement links TRBV4-1 to TRBJ1-4; TRBD1 matches 10 bases. Germline lookup yields CDR1 MGHRA and CDR2 YSYEKL. After removal of 4 bases from V and 10 bases from J, the junction contained 12 bases not matched to a gene. The CDR3 runs 16 residues. CDR3 sequence (DNA): TGCGCCAGCAGCCCATTGCGGACAGGGGGACCTCGAAAACTGTTTTTT. It yields the protein CASSPLRTGGPRKLFF.

The gene calls are TRBV5-1 and TRBJ2-3; 10 bases fit TRBD2. The CDR3 is 16 residues long. J gave up 4 bases and V 4 bases, and 9 bases lay outside the gene matches. The germline V gene encodes CDR1 SGHRS and CDR2 YFSETQ. The CDR3 sequence is CASSESLAGGADTQYF. Written as DNA, the CDR3 is TGCGCCAGCAGCGAGTCTTTAGCGGGAGGCGCAGATACGCAGTATTTT.

This clone was counted at least ten times. The genes are TRBV6-4 and TRBJ2-2, with TRBD2 matching over 8 bases. The germline CDR1 and CDR2 sequences are MRHNA and SNTAGT. The CDR3 totals 13 residues. V lost 5 bases, J lost 4 bases, and 0 bases stayed unmatched. The CDR3, as DNA: TGTGCCAGCAGTAGCGGGAGCACCGGGGAGCTGTTTTTT. It specifies CASSSGSTGELFF.

The chain couples TRBV9 to TRBJ1-5; the D is unclear. The V gene lost 0 bases and the J gene lost 4 bases, with 8 bases spanning the gap. Germline loops: CDR1 SGDLS, CDR2 YYNGEE. This CDR3 spans 14 amino acids. The CDR3 region has the DNA TGTGCCAGCAGCGTAGCTTGGGGTAATCAGCCCCAGCATTTT. It translates to CASSVAWGNQPQHF.

V and J are TRBV5-6 and TRBJ2-3; 8 positions match TRBD1. CDR3 length equals 16 residues. Unmatched junction bases numbered 11, after V lost 7 bases and J lost 1 base. The germline CDR1 and CDR2 sequences are SGHDT and YYEEEE. The CDR3 DNA is TGTGCCAGCTCGCTGGTGACAGGGGATCGCACAGATACGCAGTATTTT. Translation gives CASSLVTGDRTDTQYF.